This T cell receptor beta chain was captured in a study of post-analysis software for immune sequencing data. Study as a whole: Recorded subtypes: relapsing-remitting, secondary progressive, progressive-relapsing; some patients unannotated. Study-wide findings and caveats: Significantly lower normalized Chao1 diversity was found in patients with multiple sclerosis relative to controls. Higher frequency in patients than in controls was seen for roughly five TRBV segments, with TRBV5-6, TRBV5-1 and TRBV20-1 among them. Analysis by F measure revealed that same-batch samples clustered strongly together.

This clonotype showed up just once. Its target is unknown. TCR beta cDNA libraries included unique molecular identifiers. Via MiXCR, TCRdb re-called the PCR reads, giving one row per CDR3 protein. This sample has about 770,000 distinct CDR3 sequences; about 43% occur once, and the top ten carry approximately 4.4%. Germline assignment: CDR1 SGHRS and CDR2 YFSETQ. The J segment lost 6 bases and the V segment lost 4 bases, leaving 7 bases of the junction unmatched. There are 14 residues in the CDR3. The sequencing sample was made of blood. V usage is TRBV5-1 and J usage is TRBJ2-1, with 7 bases identical to TRBD2. This TCR was sampled from a girl aged 5 to 17 with multiple sclerosis. CDR3 residues: CASSPGLGANEQFF. The DNA of the CDR3 is TGCGCCAGCAGCCCAGGACTAGGGGCCAATGAGCAGTTCTTC. The full variable domain, completed using reference TRBV5-1 and TRBJ2-1, is KAGVTQTPRYLIKTRGQQVTLSCSPISGHRSVSWYQQTPGQGLQFLFEYFSETQRNKGNFPGRFSGRQFSNSRSEMNVSTLELGDSALYLCASSPGLGANEQFFGPGTRLTVL.